This T cell receptor (beta chain) was retrieved from a study of shared clonotypes between healthy human individuals. Notes on the study in general: Clonotype sharing across several donors was observed for approximately 5% of naive CD4 clonotypes. When compared with the clonotypes that were shared by all four sorted-subset donors, the non-shared clonotypes turned out to have lower generation probabilities. Estimated richness was generally greater in naive than memory subsets.

Naive CD8 isolation took CD45RO-negative cells positively selected for CCR7 and excluded terminally differentiated effector memory CD45RA+ cells. Every contributor of samples was a Caucasian grown-up residing in Nashville, Tennessee. Of note for this clone: Its antigen is unidentified.

The CDR3 totals 14 residues. J lost 1 base, V lost 6 bases, and 3 bases had no gene match. Per germline, CDR1 MNHEY and CDR2 SVGAGI. Profiling relied on immunoSEQ multiplex PCR, and the TCRdb table lists in-frame clones only, not all of them. Here the sample spans some 800,000 clones, more than 85% being singletons. This TCR was sampled from a man under 40 in good health. This chain joins TRBV6-5 and TRBJ2-1; 7 nucleotides agree with TRBD1. Sequenced: naive CD8+ T cells sorted from blood. CDR3 loop: CASRPQGSYNEQFF. The CDR3 DNA follows: TGTGCCAGCAGACCACAGGGGTCCTACAATGAGCAGTTCTTC.